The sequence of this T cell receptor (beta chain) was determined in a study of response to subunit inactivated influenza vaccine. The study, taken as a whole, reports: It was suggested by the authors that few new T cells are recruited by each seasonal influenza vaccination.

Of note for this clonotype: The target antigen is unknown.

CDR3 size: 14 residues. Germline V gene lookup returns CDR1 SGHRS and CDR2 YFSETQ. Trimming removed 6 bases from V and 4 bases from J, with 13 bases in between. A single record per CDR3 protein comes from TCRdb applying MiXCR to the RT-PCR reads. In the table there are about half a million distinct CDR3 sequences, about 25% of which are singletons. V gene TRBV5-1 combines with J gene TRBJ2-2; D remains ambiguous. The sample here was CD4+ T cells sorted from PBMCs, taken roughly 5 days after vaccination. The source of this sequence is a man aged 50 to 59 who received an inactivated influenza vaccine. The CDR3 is CASTDKTRTGELFF. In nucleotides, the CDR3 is TGCGCCAGCACCGACAAGACCCGCACCGGGGAGCTGTTTTTT.